The 21 T cell receptor beta chains reported below all come from one sample, sequenced in a study of cytotoxic CD8 clonotypes in ibrutinib-treated CLL (dated by TCRdb to the early 2020s). The library was generated by the immunoSEQ multiplex PCR assay. Entries here come from immuneACCESS through TCRdb and include only in-frame sequences with V and J called. Some clones fail to appear in such tables; in the studies checked, an unresolved V gene covers under half of the shortfall, and the cause of the remainder is unknown. The sample yields about 200,000 clones; about 72% were counted once. The ten largest clones take up 13% of the sample. What the time point label conveys for this sample: roughly 2 years on ibrutinib. The sequenced sample was PBMCs, obtained after 24 months of ibrutinib treatment. These receptors originate from a human donor with chronic lymphocytic leukemia.

The genes are TRBV10-3 and TRBJ1-4; 7 bases line up with TRBD1. The CDR3 contains 13 residues. The germline V gene has CDR1 ENHRY and CDR2 SYGVKD. Losses at the gene ends were 7 bases for V and 8 bases for J; bases not matched to a gene: 7. The CDR3 protein is CAITQGEREKLFF. The CDR3 DNA is TGTGCCATCACCCAGGGGGAGAGGGAAAAACTGTTTTTT.

This rearrangement joins TRBV27 to TRBJ1-2, with D possibly TRBD1 on 6 matching bases. Trimming removed 5 bases from V and 7 bases from J, with 17 bases in between. This CDR3 comprises 14 residues. CDR1 and CDR2 from the germline V gene are MNHEY and SMNVEV (reference sequence). The CDR3 protein is CASSRTATGFGYTF. CDR3 in DNA: TGTGCCAGCAGTCGCACTGCAACAGGGTTTGGCTACACCTTC.

The chain links TRBV2 to TRBJ2-7; 15 positions match TRBD2. The CDR3 spans 15 residues. V shed 6 bases, J shed 3 bases, and the junction held 3 bases outside the gene matches. Per the germline V gene, CDR1 is SNHLY and CDR2 is FYNNEI. The CDR3 nucleotides are TGTGCCAGCAGGGGACTAGCGGGAGGCTTCTACGAGCAGTACTTC. It encodes CASRGLAGGFYEQYF.

V usage is TRBV29-1 and J usage is TRBJ2-2, with D possibly matching TRBD2 (6 bases). This CDR3 has 14 amino acids. Between the trimmed V and J ends, which lost 4 bases and 3 bases, there was a span of 12 bases. Germline V gives CDR1 SQVTM, CDR2 ANQGSEA. CDR3 region: CSVAGVRYTGELFF. The CDR3 DNA reads TGCAGCGTTGCGGGAGTCCGCTACACCGGGGAGCTGTTTTTT.

The rearrangement links TRBV29-1 to TRBJ2-5; perhaps D is TRBD1 or TRBD2 (5 bases each). This CDR3 spans 15 amino acids. The ends were cut back, 6 bases at V and 0 bases at J, with 17 bases in the middle. The V gene's germline CDR1 is SQVTM and CDR2 ANQGSEA. CDR3 nucleotide sequence: TGCAGCGTGGGGGTTTGGGGAGCGGACCAAGAGACCCAGTACTTC. This encodes CSVGVWGADQETQYF.

The chain carries TRBV5-5 and TRBJ2-1; TRBD2 agrees at 15 bases. Germline loops: CDR1 SGHKS, CDR2 YYEKEE (reference sequence). This CDR3 has 20 residues. V was clipped by 2 bases and J by 1 base; unmatched bases: 10. The CDR3 sequence: CASSLLWTSGRALSYNEQFF. The CDR3 bases are TGTGCCAGCAGCTTACTGTGGACTAGCGGGAGGGCCCTGTCCTACAATGAGCAGTTCTTC.

The chain uses TRBV5-4 and TRBJ1-2, with 7 bases lining up with TRBD1. CDR3 size: 12 residues. With 3 bases clipped from V and 5 bases from J, the junction kept 1 base outside the gene matches. Germline CDR1 reads SGHNT; CDR2 reads YYREEE (reference sequence). Here the CDR3 reads CASSSTGYGYTF. The CDR3 DNA reads TGTGCCAGCAGCTCGACAGGGTATGGCTACACCTTC.

DNA for the CDR3: TGTGCCAGCAGCCCCCAGACTAGCGGGATCAATGAGCAGTTCTTC. This sequence encodes CASSPQTSGINEQFF. The chain uses TRBV11-3 and TRBJ2-1; 11 nucleotides line up with TRBD2. This CDR3 contains 15 residues. After removal of 5 bases from V and 6 bases from J, the junction contained 6 bases not matched to a gene. Germline lookup yields CDR1 SGHNT and CDR2 YENEEA.

The chain joins TRBV5-1 to TRBJ2-7; the D call may be TRBD1 or TRBD2 (6 bases each). CDR1 SGHRS and CDR2 YFSETQ come from the germline V gene. Deletions cut 4 bases from V and 4 bases from J, with 18 bases between. This CDR3 contains 15 residues. CDR3 region: CASSPPDRTIYEQYF. The CDR3 nucleotides are TGCGCCAGCAGCCCACCCGACAGGACTATTTACGAGCAGTACTTC.

V gene TRBV20-1 combines with J gene TRBJ2-1; D gene ambiguous. The CDR3 runs 11 residues. The V gene's germline CDR1 is DFQATT and CDR2 SNEGSKA (reference sequence). V lost 4 bases to trimming and J lost 2 bases, with 3 bases between them. The CDR3 is CSATAYNEQFF. In DNA, the CDR3 is TGCAGTGCTACCGCCTACAATGAGCAGTTCTTC.

V is TRBV28 and J is TRBJ2-7, with TRBD2 as a possible D gene (6 bases). Trimming took 3 bases from V and 0 from J, leaving 15 bases between them. CDR3 length: 16 residues. The germline gives CDR1 MDHEN, CDR2 SYDVKM. CDR3 nucleotides: TGTGCCAGCAGTTTTAGGAATGAGGACTACTCCTACGAGCAGTACTTC. It yields the protein CASSFRNEDYSYEQYF.

The chain combines TRBV2 with TRBJ2-1; TRBD2 agrees at 16 bases. This CDR3 has 16 amino acids. Germline V lookup: CDR1 SNHLY, CDR2 FYNNEI. Losses at the gene ends were 6 bases for V and 10 bases for J; bases not matched to a gene: 9. CDR3 loop: CASRSGTSGREGEQFF. In nucleotides, the CDR3 is TGTGCCAGCAGGTCCGGGACTAGCGGGAGGGAAGGGGAGCAGTTCTTC. Looking up the rest from reference TRBV2 and TRBJ2-1 gives the full variable domain: EPEVTQTPSHQVTQMGQEVILRCVPISNHLYFYWYRQILGQKVEFLVSFYNNEISEKSEIFDDQFSVERPDGSNFTLKIRSTKLEDSAMYFCASRSGTSGREGEQFFGPGTRLTVL.

The V gene is TRBV27, the J gene TRBJ1-1; no clear D. Germline V gene lookup returns CDR1 MNHEY and CDR2 SMNVEV (reference sequence). This CDR3 region has 13 residues. V was shortened by 6 bases and J by 2 bases, with 10 bases between the two germline ends. DNA of the CDR3: TGTGCCAGCAGGAGGTGGGGAAACACTGAAGCTTTCTTT. The encoded protein is CASRRWGNTEAFF.

The V and J genes are TRBV11-3 and TRBJ2-7; D is tentatively TRBD1 or TRBD2 (6 bases each). The length of the CDR3 is 15 residues. Between the trimmed V and J ends, which lost 2 bases and 0 bases, there was a span of 11 bases. Germline V CDR1 and CDR2: SGHNT, YENEEA. DNA for the CDR3: TGTGCCAGCAGCTTATACGGGGGCCCCTCCTACGAGCAGTACTTC. This sequence encodes CASSLYGGPSYEQYF.

The V and J genes are TRBV11-1 and TRBJ2-1; 9 positions match TRBD2. Germline V CDR1 and CDR2: SGHAT, FQDESV (reference sequence). V lost 3 bases to trimming and J lost 4 bases; unmatched junction nucleotides: 7. CDR3 length: 16 residues. The CDR3 here is CASSFTGLALYNEQFF. CDR3 coding DNA: TGTGCCAGCAGCTTCACAGGACTAGCGTTGTACAATGAGCAGTTCTTC.

The V call is TRBV6-1, the J call TRBJ2-1; tentative D call: TRBD2 (5 bases). Looked up from germline, CDR1 is MNHNS and CDR2 is SASEGT. V shed 7 bases and J shed 3 bases, with 10 bases lying between them. This CDR3 contains 13 residues. The CDR3 here is CASTLDFYNEQFF. The CDR3 DNA sequence: TGTGCCAGCACCTTGGACTTCTACAATGAGCAGTTCTTC.

With respect to this clone: Additional DNA sequences in this sample encode the identical CDR3. The V gene is TRBV4-3, the J gene TRBJ2-3; D not resolved. The CDR3 is made up of 13 amino acids. In germline, CDR1 is LGHNA, CDR2 YSLEER. V was cut by 1 base and J by 0 bases, with 2 bases left in between. Written as DNA, the CDR3 is TGCGCCAGCAGCCAAGTTAGCACAGATACGCAGTATTTT. Translating gives CASSQVSTDTQYF.

The rearrangement joins TRBV5-6 to TRBJ2-7; 8 nucleotides line up with TRBD2. Looked up from germline, CDR1 is SGHDT and CDR2 is YYEEEE. CDR3 length equals 16 residues. The V and J ends lost 0 bases and 5 bases, in that order; junction bases with no gene match: 10. The CDR3 is CASSLGPGGPRNEQYF. CDR3 coding DNA: TGTGCCAGCAGCTTGGGTCCGGGAGGGCCGAGAAACGAGCAGTACTTC.

The CDR3 protein is CASSLTAASYGYTF. The CDR3 DNA is TGTGCCAGCAGCTTAACAGCCGCCTCGTATGGCTACACCTTC. The rearrangement joins TRBV5-4 to TRBJ1-2, with no clear D. The germline V and J ends were trimmed by 2 bases and 5 bases, with 13 bases remaining between them. From germline, CDR1 is SGHNT and CDR2 YYREEE (reference sequence). The CDR3 extends over 14 amino acids.

The V and J genes are TRBV12-5 and TRBJ2-7; D unclear. Per the germline V gene, CDR1 is LGHNT and CDR2 is FRNRAP. This CDR3 has 12 amino acids. The V and J ends lost 5 bases and 6 bases respectively, with 11 bases between them. CDR3 sequence: CASGRDTGEQYF. In DNA, the CDR3 is TGTGCTAGTGGTCGCGATACGGGCGAGCAGTACTTC.

The genes are TRBV5-6 and TRBJ2-7, with 9 bases aligning to TRBD1. Trimming at V came to 4 bases and at J to 4 bases, leaving 3 bases not matched to a gene. This CDR3 is 13 amino acids long. The V gene's germline CDR1 is SGHDT and CDR2 YYEEEE. CDR3 region: CASSTTGGYEQYF. CDR3 DNA sequence: TGTGCCAGCAGCACGACAGGGGGTTACGAGCAGTACTTC.